This TCR beta chain was sequenced during a study of blood T cell repertoires in COVID-19. About the study: Sources were T cells, B-cell-depleted T cells, or PBMCs; the material itself was cDNA or gDNA.

The CDR3 totals 14 residues. The junction had 2 bases not matched to a gene; V was cut back by 4 bases and J by 6 bases. Germline V gene data show CDR1 as MNHEY and CDR2 as SMNVEV (reference sequence). Assay: immunoSEQ multiplex PCR; the TCRdb copy retains only in-frame clones and omits some. Here the sample spans 250,000 or so clones, about nine tenths being singletons. The source is a woman between 40 and 50 years old with acute COVID-19. The rearrangement uses TRBV27 and TRBJ2-2; TRBD1 agrees at 10 bases. Material: PBMCs or T cells enriched from blood (not recorded which). The CDR3 here is CASSWDRGPGELFF. The CDR3 DNA follows: TGTGCCAGCAGTTGGGACAGGGGCCCCGGGGAGCTGTTTTTT.